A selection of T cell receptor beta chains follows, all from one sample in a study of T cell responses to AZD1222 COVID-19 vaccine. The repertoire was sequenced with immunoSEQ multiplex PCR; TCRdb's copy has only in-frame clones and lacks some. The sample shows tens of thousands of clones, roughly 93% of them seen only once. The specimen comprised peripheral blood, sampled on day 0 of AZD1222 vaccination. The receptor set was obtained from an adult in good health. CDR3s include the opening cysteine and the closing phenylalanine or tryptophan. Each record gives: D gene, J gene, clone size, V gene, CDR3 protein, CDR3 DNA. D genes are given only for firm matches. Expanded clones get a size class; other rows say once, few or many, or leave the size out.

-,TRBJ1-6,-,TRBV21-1,CASSKEVGRENSPLHF,TGTGCCAGCAGCAAAGAGGTCGGCAGGGAGAATTCACCCCTCCACTTT
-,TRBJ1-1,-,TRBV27,CASSSPIQYTEAFF,TGTGCCAGCAGTTCACCTATTCAGTACACTGAAGCTTTCTTT
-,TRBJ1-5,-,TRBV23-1,CASSQSKGNSNQPQHF,TGCGCCAGCAGTCAATCGAAGGGGAATAGCAATCAGCCCCAGCATTTT
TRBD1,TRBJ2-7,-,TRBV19,CASSSTGGGEQYF,TGTGCCAGTAGTTCCACAGGGGGAGGCGAGCAGTACTTC
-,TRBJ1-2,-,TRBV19,CASSKDQGPYGYTF,TGTGCCAGTAGTAAGGACCAGGGCCCTTATGGCTACACCTTC
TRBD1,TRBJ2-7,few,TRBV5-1,CASSADRGYEQYF,TGCGCCAGCAGCGCGGACAGGGGATACGAGCAGTACTTC
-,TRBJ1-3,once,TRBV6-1,CASSEAPGLSGNTIYF,TGTGCCAGCAGTGAAGCGCCGGGCCTCTCTGGAAACACCATATATTTT
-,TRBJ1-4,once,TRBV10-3,CAISWRTNEKLFF,TGTGCCATCTCATGGAGAACTAATGAAAAACTGTTTTTT
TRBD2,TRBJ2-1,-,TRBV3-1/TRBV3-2,CASSPARTSYHEQFF,TGTGCCAGCAGTCCAGCACGGACTAGTTATCATGAGCAGTTCTTC
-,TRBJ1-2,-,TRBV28,CASIPGGARGYTF,TGTGCCAGCATCCCTGGGGGGGCCCGAGGCTACACCTTC